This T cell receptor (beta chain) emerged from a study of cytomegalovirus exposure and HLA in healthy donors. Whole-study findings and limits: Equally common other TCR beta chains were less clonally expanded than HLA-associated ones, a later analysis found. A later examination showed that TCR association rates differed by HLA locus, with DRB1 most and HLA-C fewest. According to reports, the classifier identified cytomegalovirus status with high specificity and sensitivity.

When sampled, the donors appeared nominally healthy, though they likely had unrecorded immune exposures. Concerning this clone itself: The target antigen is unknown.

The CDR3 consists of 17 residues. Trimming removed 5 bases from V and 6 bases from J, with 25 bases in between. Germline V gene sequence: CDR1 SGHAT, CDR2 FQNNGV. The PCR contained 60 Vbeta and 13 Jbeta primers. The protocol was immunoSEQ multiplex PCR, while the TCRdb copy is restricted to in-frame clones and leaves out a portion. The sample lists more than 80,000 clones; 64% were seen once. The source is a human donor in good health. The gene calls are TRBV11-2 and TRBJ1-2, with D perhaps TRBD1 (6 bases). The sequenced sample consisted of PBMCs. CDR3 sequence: CASSQTVSQGPLNGYTF. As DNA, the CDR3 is TGTGCCAGCAGCCAGACGGTTAGCCAGGGGCCCTTAAATGGCTACACCTTC. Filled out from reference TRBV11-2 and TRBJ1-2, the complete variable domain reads EAGVAQSPRYKIIEKRQSVAFWCNPISGHATLYWYQQILGQGPKLLIQFQNNGVVDDSQLPKDRFSAERLKGVDSTLKIQPAKLEDSAVYLCASSQTVSQGPLNGYTFGSGTRLTVV.